The sequence of this T cell receptor (beta chain) was determined in a study of beta chain features in type 1 diabetes (dated by TCRdb to about 2018). Turning to the overall study: No differences in mean age, gender distribution, total cell number or subset yield were found between patients and healthy donors. Across all samples, roughly 110,000,000 sorted cells were examined, and cell number per subset correlated strongly with RNA yield. In the study, recently diagnosed type 1 diabetes patients and matched healthy donors were compared on the TCRB repertoires of their sorted circulating CD4+ T cell subsets. Regulatory and stem cell-like memory subsets were isolated from only 8 patients and about eight healthy donors, whereas naive and central memory subsets came from all 30 or so donors. Results the study describes overall, beyond this receptor: Naive, central memory and regulatory TCRB repertoires appeared to be more similar among patients than among healthy donors. Shorter templates might be favored by PCR, yet because patient and control samples were amplified and corrected together, any such skew would affect both groups equally. Type 1 diabetes patients showed a moderate but significant shortening of TCRB CDR3 length in all four CD4+ subsets. Patients with type 1 diabetes made fewer insertions and deleted more nucleotides at VDJ recombination sites, implying thymic rearrangement abnormalities. Because cDNA rather than genomic DNA was sequenced, highly expressing activated cells could have been over-represented, although no difference in activation and CD3 levels was found between groups. HLA sub-analyses involved small numbers of individuals, so any influence of HLA type on TCRB rearrangement remained unresolved.

On this clone: What this receptor recognizes is not known. No base quality values were provided; no much bigger clone lies one nucleotide off.

A single peripheral blood draw of about 120 mL on average was collected from each donor into heparinised tubes. Using a panel that included CD45RO, CCR7, CD25, CD127, CD95 and CD27, naive, central memory, regulatory and stem cell-like memory CD4+ T cells were sorted on a BD FACSAria II. Purity was above 98% for every sorted population. PBMCs were isolated right away by Lymphoprep density gradient centrifugation and were stained directly, without culture. To minimize batch effects, samples were stained and sorted in pairs, one healthy donor with one patient per experiment. V is shortened by 1 base, J by 1 base, and the region joining them spans 8 bases. Based on the germline V gene, the CDR1 and CDR2 sequences are SGDLS and YYNGEE. Reading from cysteine to phenylalanine, the CDR3 counts 15 amino acids. The entry retains the CDR3 DNA only, 45 bases that are in frame from base 1. All of the isolated RNA was reverse transcribed with the High Capacity cDNA Reverse Transcription Kit, so expressed TCRB transcripts were sequenced. Deep immunoSEQ sequencing was performed on naive, central memory and regulatory T cell samples, with an average of roughly 3.3 million total reads per sample. After sorted cells were lysed in RLT buffer, RNA was extracted with DNase-treated RNeasy Micro or Mini kits, with the choice depending on cell number. Each cell subset was processed on its own to prevent cross-contamination, while patient and healthy donor samples were processed together. The immunoSEQ multiplex PCR was used to amplify TCRB sequences from cDNA, yielding 87-bp fragments that span the CDR3 region. Sequencing of the amplicons was done on the Illumina HiSeq platform. The authors' pipeline ran thus. PCR bias was computationally corrected using synthetic template baselines, reads within Hamming distance 2 were collapsed, and singletons that could not be merged were discarded. Reads were aligned to IMGT to assign V, D and J genes, CDR3 length, and insertions or deletions at six rearrangement sites. Within each subset, clonotype counts were normalized to the number of sorted cells before true diversity and Gini coefficients were calculated with the tcR R package. Repertoire sharing was quantified using the overlap coefficient calculated on TCRB nucleotide sequences. As a proxy for the pre-selection repertoire, out-of-frame TCRB sequences from naive cells were analyzed. The table was pulled from immuneACCESS by TCRdb, which kept in-frame rearrangements only. Such tables lose some clones; where checked, under half of the loss comes from unresolved V genes, and the rest has no known cause. V, J and clone size were drawn from that table, and D and trimming were deduced from the DNA. Counted in this sample were over 700,000 clones; roughly 15% of them appeared once. In total, the top ten clones hold 0.02% to 0.025% of the sample.

This TCR derives from a woman under 30 in good health. The rearrangement combines TRBV9 with TRBJ2-2; the D gene is unclear. The sequenced sample was naive CD4+ T cells from blood. The cell subset or site tag for this specimen amounts to: true naive CD4+ T cells. The CDR3 protein is CASSVTNENTGELFF. In nucleotide form, the sequence is TGTGCCAGCAGCGTAACGAACGAGAACACCGGGGAGCTGTTTTTT.